The 14 T cell receptor beta chains in this list originate from one sample, sequenced in a study of identical twins (dated by TCRdb to between 2015 and 2016). Libraries came from 5' RACE. Reads for this sample came from an Illumina HiSeq 2000. Clones were called with MiXCR by TCRdb after fastp trimmed the public reads at Q25, and only in-frame beta chains were retained. All rows with the same CDR3 protein become a single entry with the most common DNA and genes. Here the sample has 600,000 to 850,000 distinct CDR3 sequences; over 15% occur a single time. Of the sample, roughly 13% falls within the top ten clones. Separately, the same data were catalogued under a study of T cells expressing NK-cell markers.

Sequencing was done on a sample of PBMCs. Receptors originate from a woman younger than 30 in good health.

This clonotype came up many times. The chain carries TRBV7-9 and TRBJ2-5; D is uncertain. The CDR3 extends over 13 amino acids. Germline V CDR1 and CDR2: SEHNR, FQNEAQ (reference sequence). Trimming stripped 1 base from V and 2 bases from J, with 5 bases between. CDR3: CASSLVWQETQYF. CDR3 sequence (DNA): TGTGCCAGCAGCTTAGTCTGGCAAGAGACCCAGTACTTC. The full variable domain, in which reference TRBV7-9 and TRBJ2-5 provide the parts outside the CDR3, is DTGVSQNPRHKITKRGQNVTFRCDPISEHNRLYWYRQTLGQGPEFLTYFQNEAQLEKSRLLSDRFSAERPKGSFSTLEIQRTEQGDSAMYLCASSLVWQETQYFGPGTRLLVL.

This chain uses TRBV27 with TRBJ1-2, with no clear D. The V gene lost 5 bases and the J gene lost 4 bases, with 11 bases spanning the gap. The CDR3 has 13 amino acids. CDR1 is MNHEY, CDR2 SMNVEV, per germline (reference sequence). The CDR3 nucleotides read TGTGCCAGCAGTACGGTACCGGTCTATGGCTACACCTTC. This codes for CASSTVPVYGYTF.

Only a few counts were recorded for this clonotype. The V and J genes are TRBV10-3 and TRBJ1-2, with D uncertain. With 7 bases removed from V and 2 bases from J, the gap between germline ends came to 11 bases. This CDR3 has 13 amino acids. Germline assignment: CDR1 ENHRY and CDR2 SYGVKD. CDR3 in DNA: TGTGCCATCAATCCCTCGGGGAACTATGGCTACACCTTC. Protein sequence: CAINPSGNYGYTF.

The chain carries TRBV29-1 and TRBJ2-7; no reliable D call. This CDR3 has 12 residues. The germline CDR1 and CDR2 sequences are SQVTM and ANQGSEA. V lost 4 bases and J 2 bases, leaving 9 bases between the germline ends. CDR3 coding DNA: TGCAGCGTTGGGAGTGGACCCTACGAGCAGTACTTC. This sequence encodes CSVGSGPYEQYF.

CDR3 sequence reads: CASSLGTSGGADQETQYF. CDR3 in DNA: TGTGCCAGCAGCCTCGGGACTAGCGGGGGGGCAGATCAAGAGACCCAGTACTTC. The chain uses TRBV7-3 and TRBJ2-5; 16 bases line up with TRBD2. The germline V gene encodes CDR1 SGHTA and CDR2 FQGTGA. The length of the CDR3 is 18 residues. The junction had 8 bases not matched to a gene; V was cut back by 5 bases and J by 2 bases.

A remark on this clonotype: At one end the junction does not follow the germline gene, possibly because of a read error. The chain is built from TRBV20-1 and TRBJ1-1; TRBD1 matches at 10 bases. The CDR3 has 14 amino acids. Per the germline V gene, CDR1 is DFQATT and CDR2 is SNEGSKA (reference sequence). CDR3 nucleotide sequence: TGCAGTGCTCGAGAGGGACAGGGGCGGACTGAAGCTTTCTTT. Translation gives CSAREGQGRTEAFF.

The chain combines TRBV6-5 with TRBJ2-1; no definite D call. The CDR3 has 13 amino acids. Germline V gene data show CDR1 as MNHEY and CDR2 as SVGAGI. V lost 2 bases and J 6 bases, leaving 8 bases between the germline ends. CDR3 bases: TGTGCCAGCAGTTACGGGCAAAGCAATGAGCAGTTCTTC. Translated, it gives CASSYGQSNEQFF.

This clonotype occurred a few times. This chain connects TRBV10-3 to TRBJ2-5; possible D gene TRBD1, 6 bases. This CDR3 has 14 residues. The ends were cut back, 10 bases at V and 2 bases at J, with 17 bases in the middle. From germline, CDR1 is ENHRY and CDR2 SYGVKD. In DNA, the CDR3 is TGTGCCACCTCCCAGGGGCAGTCTCAAGAGACCCAGTACTTC. As protein: CATSQGQSQETQYF.

V is TRBV7-2 and J is TRBJ1-3, with a possible D match to TRBD1 (6 bases). Germline CDR1 reads SGHTA; CDR2 reads FQGNSA. The CDR3 extends over 15 amino acids. The ends were cut back, 0 bases at V and 3 bases at J, with 9 bases in the middle. The CDR3 coding sequence is TGTGCCAGCAGCTTAGCCCACAGGGTTGGAAACACCATATATTTT. It encodes CASSLAHRVGNTIYF.

V and J are TRBV10-3 and TRBJ2-5; 10 positions match TRBD2. J was trimmed by 4 bases and V by 9 bases; bases with no gene match: 5. In germline, CDR1 is ENHRY, CDR2 SYGVKD. The CDR3 length is 13 residues. This chain's CDR3 is CAILAGEGETQYF. CDR3 coding DNA: TGTGCCATTCTAGCGGGGGAAGGAGAGACCCAGTACTTC.

This clonotype was seen many times. This rearrangement joins TRBV20-1 to TRBJ2-1, with 9 bases identical to TRBD2. CDR3 length equals 18 residues. V shed 3 bases, J shed 0 bases, and the junction held 12 bases outside the gene matches. Looked up from germline, CDR1 is DFQATT and CDR2 is SNEGSKA (reference sequence). CDR3 in DNA: TGCAGTGCTAGTAACAGCGGGAGGCTCCGTGCCTCCTACAATGAGCAGTTCTTC. Translation: CSASNSGRLRASYNEQFF.

This chain joins TRBV14 and TRBJ1-4; TRBD1 matches at 11 bases. Germline CDR1 and CDR2: SGHDN and FVKESK. The length of the CDR3 is 15 residues. Losses at the gene ends were 10 bases for V and 10 bases for J; bases not matched to a gene: 14. The chain's CDR3 is CAKPCLPGTGGKLFF. The CDR3, as DNA: TGTGCCAAGCCCTGCCTTCCGGGGACAGGGGGAAAACTGTTTTTT.

The rearrangement joins TRBV12-3 or TRBV12-4 to TRBJ2-3; the match to TRBD2 covers 7 bases. Unmatched junction bases numbered 6, after V lost 2 bases and J lost 4 bases. CDR3 size: 15 residues. The CDR3 reads CASSLPGGRSDTQYF. Here the CDR3 DNA reads TGTGCCAGCAGTTTACCCGGGGGGAGGTCAGATACGCAGTATTTT.

The J gene is TRBJ2-1, the V gene TRBV5-6, with 16 bases lining up with TRBD2. Germline CDR1 reads SGHDT; CDR2 reads YYEEEE. The trim removed 4 bases at V and 2 bases at J, leaving 12 bases unmatched. The CDR3 sequence is 20 residues long. The CDR3 sequence: CASSPGGGLAGGLTYNEQFF. DNA of the CDR3: TGTGCCAGCAGCCCGGGCGGGGGACTAGCGGGGGGGCTGACCTACAATGAGCAGTTCTTC.